This paragraph covers one T cell receptor (beta chain) sequence. The CDR3 extends over 17 amino acids. Germline trimming cut 1 base from V and 7 bases from J; bases unmatched to any gene: 11. Germline CDR1 and CDR2: MGHRA and YSYEKL. The sample comes from a study of blood T cell repertoires in COVID-19. Across the study: Material from acute and convalescent COVID-19 was sourced from the United States, Italy and Spain. PBMCs, B-cell-depleted T cells, or T cells provided the cDNA or gDNA that made up the material.

Original processing methods: Reference gene primer amplification yielded estimated nucleated cell counts. Only in-frame clones appear in the TCRdb table, and some are missing; sequencing was by immunoSEQ multiplex PCR. Clone size and V and J calls were adopted from that table, with D and trimming inferred from the DNA. In the table there are some 460,000 clones, 75% to 90% of which are singletons. This chain joins TRBV4-1 and TRBJ2-1, with 9 bases identical to TRBD2. Sequenced material: peripheral blood. The receptor comes from a woman in her 30s with acute or convalescent COVID-19. The CDR3 spells CASSQGLRGGRGNEQFF. CDR3 DNA sequence: TGCGCCAGCAGCCAAGGTTTGCGGGGGGGCCGCGGGAATGAGCAGTTCTTC.